A selection of T cell receptor beta chains follows, all from one sample in a study of CD8+CD57+ T cells in acquired aplastic anemia. TCRdb analysed the reads with MiXCR anew, one entry per CDR3 protein. Of about 160,000 distinct CDR3 sequences in the sample, over 55% are singletons; the top ten hold more than 35%. Sequencing was performed on sorted CD4+, CD8+, or CD8+CD57+ T cells (not recorded which) from PBMCs. Every receptor here comes from a human donor with aplastic anemia. CDR3s include the opening cysteine and the closing phenylalanine or tryptophan. D genes are given only for firm matches. Expanded clones get a size class; other rows say once, few or many, or leave the size out.

j_gene: TRBJ2-7
d_gene: TRBD1
abundance: NA
v_gene: TRBV20-1
CDR3nt: TGCAGCGTTCGAGGACAGGCCTACGAGCAGTACTTC
CDR3aa: CSVRGQAYEQYF

j_gene: TRBJ2-4
d_gene: NA
abundance: once
v_gene: TRBV11-1
CDR3nt: TGTGCCAGCAGCTTACCCTTAAACATTCAGTACTTC
CDR3aa: CASSLPLNIQYF

j_gene: TRBJ2-7
d_gene: NA
abundance: NA
v_gene: TRBV7-9
CDR3nt: TGTGCCAGCAGCCTAATGACGGACGAGCAGTACTTC
CDR3aa: CASSLMTDEQYF

j_gene: TRBJ2-2
d_gene: NA
abundance: NA
v_gene: TRBV7-3
CDR3nt: TGTGCCAGCAGCTTATGGGTTGGGACGGCCAGCGCGAACACCGGGGAGCTGTTTTTT
CDR3aa: CASSLWVGTASANTGELFF

j_gene: TRBJ2-7
d_gene: NA
abundance: NA
v_gene: TRBV28
CDR3nt: TGTGCCAGCAGTTTATCGTGGGGGGCCCTACTCTCCTACGAGCAGTACTTC
CDR3aa: CASSLSWGALLSYEQYF

j_gene: TRBJ2-2
d_gene: NA
abundance: NA
v_gene: TRBV20-1
CDR3nt: TGCAGTGCTAGGAGGACCGGGGAGCTGTTTTTT
CDR3aa: CSARRTGELFF

j_gene: TRBJ1-6
d_gene: NA
abundance: NA
v_gene: TRBV5-1
CDR3nt: TGCGCCAGCAGCCCACCAGATAGCGAATCCCTCCACTTT
CDR3aa: CASSPPDSESLHF

j_gene: TRBJ2-3
d_gene: NA
abundance: NA
v_gene: TRBV5-1
CDR3nt: TGCGCCAGCAGCTTGGCTGTCGAGCGGAGCACAGATACGCAGTATTTT
CDR3aa: CASSLAVERSTDTQYF

j_gene: TRBJ2-5
d_gene: TRBD1
abundance: NA
v_gene: TRBV10-2
CDR3nt: TGCGCCAGCAGAGACAGGGGGCTAGGATCAGAGACCCAGTACTTC
CDR3aa: CASRDRGLGSETQYF

j_gene: TRBJ1-3
d_gene: TRBD1
abundance: NA
v_gene: TRBV10-2
CDR3nt: TGCGCCAGCAAGAGGACAGGGGAGTTGGCTGGAAACACCATATATTTT
CDR3aa: CASKRTGELAGNTIYF

j_gene: TRBJ2-7
d_gene: NA
abundance: NA
v_gene: TRBV7-6
CDR3nt: TGTGCCAGCAGCTGGAGGGAGGCTTACGAGCAGTACTTC
CDR3aa: CASSWREAYEQYF